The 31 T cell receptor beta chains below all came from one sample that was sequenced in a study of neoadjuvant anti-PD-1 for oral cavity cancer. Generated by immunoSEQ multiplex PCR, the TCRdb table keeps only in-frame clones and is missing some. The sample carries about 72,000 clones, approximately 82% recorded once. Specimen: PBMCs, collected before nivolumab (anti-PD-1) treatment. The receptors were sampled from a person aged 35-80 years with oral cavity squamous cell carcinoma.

The CDR3, as DNA: TGTGCTAGTGGTTTGGACGTCGTCGATCAGCCCCAGCATTTT. It encodes CASGLDVVDQPQHF. The V gene is TRBV12-5, the J gene TRBJ1-5; D gene ambiguous. The CDR3 has 14 amino acids. Trimming cost V 1 base and J 5 bases, with 9 bases left between them. Germline assignment: CDR1 LGHNT and CDR2 FRNRAP.

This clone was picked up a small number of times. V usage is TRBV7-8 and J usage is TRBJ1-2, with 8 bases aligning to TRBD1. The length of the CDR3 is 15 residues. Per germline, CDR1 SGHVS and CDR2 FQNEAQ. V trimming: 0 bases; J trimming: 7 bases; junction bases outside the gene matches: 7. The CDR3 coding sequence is TGTGCCAGCAGCTTAGCCACTGGACAGGGTGTTGGCTACACCTTC. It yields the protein CASSLATGQGVGYTF.

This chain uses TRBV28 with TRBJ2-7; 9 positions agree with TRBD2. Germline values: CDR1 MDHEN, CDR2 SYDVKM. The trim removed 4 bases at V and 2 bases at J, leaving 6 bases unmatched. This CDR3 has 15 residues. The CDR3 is CASSSGLAITYEQYF. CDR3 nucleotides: TGTGCCAGCAGTTCAGGACTAGCGATCACCTACGAGCAGTACTTC.

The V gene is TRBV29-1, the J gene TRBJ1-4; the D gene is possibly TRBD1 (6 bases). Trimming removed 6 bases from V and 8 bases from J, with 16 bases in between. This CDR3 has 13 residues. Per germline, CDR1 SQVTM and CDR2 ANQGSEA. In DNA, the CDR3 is TGCAGCGTGGCAGGGGTATTTGGGGAAAAACTGTTTTTT. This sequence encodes CSVAGVFGEKLFF.

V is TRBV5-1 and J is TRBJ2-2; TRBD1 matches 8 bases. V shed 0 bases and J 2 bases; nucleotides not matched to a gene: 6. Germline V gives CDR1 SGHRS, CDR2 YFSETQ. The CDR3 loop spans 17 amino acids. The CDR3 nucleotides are TGCGCCAGCAGCTTGGATCCGGACAGGGTAAACACCGGGGAGCTGTTTTTT. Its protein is CASSLDPDRVNTGELFF.

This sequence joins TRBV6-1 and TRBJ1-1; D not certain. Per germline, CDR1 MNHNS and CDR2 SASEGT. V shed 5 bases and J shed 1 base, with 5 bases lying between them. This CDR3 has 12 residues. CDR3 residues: CASSLSNTEAFF. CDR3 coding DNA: TGTGCCAGCAGTCTCTCGAACACTGAAGCTTTCTTT.

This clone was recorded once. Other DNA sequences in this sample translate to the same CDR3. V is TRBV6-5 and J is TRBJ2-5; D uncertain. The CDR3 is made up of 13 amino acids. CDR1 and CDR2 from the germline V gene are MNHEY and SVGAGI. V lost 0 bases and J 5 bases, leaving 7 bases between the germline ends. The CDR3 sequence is CASSYSVGETQYF. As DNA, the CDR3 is TGTGCCAGCAGTTACTCGGTCGGTGAGACCCAGTACTTC.

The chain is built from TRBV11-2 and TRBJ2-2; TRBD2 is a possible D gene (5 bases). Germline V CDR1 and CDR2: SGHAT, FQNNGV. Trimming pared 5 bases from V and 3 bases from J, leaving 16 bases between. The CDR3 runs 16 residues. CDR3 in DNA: TGTGCCAGCAGCCTCCCCCGGGGTAGCGACACCGGGGAGCTGTTTTTT. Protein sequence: CASSLPRGSDTGELFF.

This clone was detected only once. CDR3 in amino acids: CASSLFGGNTEAFF. CDR3 sequence (DNA): TGTGCCAGCAGCTTGTTTGGGGGAAACACTGAAGCTTTCTTT. The V call is TRBV7-3, the J call TRBJ1-1; D may be TRBD1 (5 bases). CDR3 length equals 14 residues. V dropped 3 bases and J dropped 2 bases, with 10 bases sitting between them. Germline V gives CDR1 SGHTA, CDR2 FQGTGA.

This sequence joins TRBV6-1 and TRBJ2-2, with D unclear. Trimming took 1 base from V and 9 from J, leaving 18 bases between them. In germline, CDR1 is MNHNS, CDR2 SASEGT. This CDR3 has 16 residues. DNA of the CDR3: TGTGCCAGCAGTGAAGAGGCGGCCCCTTCTTTCCGGGAGCTGTTTTTT. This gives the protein CASSEEAAPSFRELFF.

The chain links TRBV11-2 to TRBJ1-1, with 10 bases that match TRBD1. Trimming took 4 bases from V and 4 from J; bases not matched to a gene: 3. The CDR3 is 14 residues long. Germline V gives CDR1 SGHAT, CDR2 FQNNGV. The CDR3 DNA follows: TGTGCCAGCAGCTACGGACAGGGGGTCACTGAAGCTTTCTTT. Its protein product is CASSYGQGVTEAFF.

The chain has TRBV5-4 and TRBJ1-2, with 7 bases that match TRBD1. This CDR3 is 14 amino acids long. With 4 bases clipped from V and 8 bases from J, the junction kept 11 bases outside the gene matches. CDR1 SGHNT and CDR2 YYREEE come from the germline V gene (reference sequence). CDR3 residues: CASSAAYGQVGYTF. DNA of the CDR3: TGTGCCAGCAGCGCCGCCTATGGACAGGTCGGCTACACCTTC. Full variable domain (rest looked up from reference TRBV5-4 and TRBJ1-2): ETGVTQSPTHLIKTRGQQVTLRCSSQSGHNTVSWYQQALGQGPQFIFQYYREEENGRGNFPPRFSGLQFPNYSSELNVNALELDDSALYLCASSAAYGQVGYTFGSGTRLTVV.

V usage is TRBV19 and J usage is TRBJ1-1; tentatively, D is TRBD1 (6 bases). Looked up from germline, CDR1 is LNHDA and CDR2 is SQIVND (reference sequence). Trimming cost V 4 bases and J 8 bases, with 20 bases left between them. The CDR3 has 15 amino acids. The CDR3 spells CASSTLTGLNREAFF. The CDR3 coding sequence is TGTGCCAGTAGTACCCTTACAGGGTTGAACAGGGAAGCTTTCTTT.

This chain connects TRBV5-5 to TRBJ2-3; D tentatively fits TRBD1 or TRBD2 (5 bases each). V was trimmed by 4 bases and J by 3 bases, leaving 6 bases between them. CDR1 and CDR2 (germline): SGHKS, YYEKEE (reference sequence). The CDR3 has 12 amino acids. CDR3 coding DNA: TGTGCCAGCAGCGGGACGACAGATACGCAGTATTTT. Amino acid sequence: CASSGTTDTQYF.

In nucleotides, the CDR3 is TGCAGCGTTGCGGAGGGGAGGGGGTCCCACGAGCAGTACTTC. Encoded protein: CSVAEGRGSHEQYF. V gene TRBV29-1 combines with J gene TRBJ2-7; TRBD2 is a possible D gene (7 bases). V was pared by 4 bases and J by 5 bases, with 18 bases between. The CDR3 has 14 residues. Germline CDR1 and CDR2: SQVTM and ANQGSEA.

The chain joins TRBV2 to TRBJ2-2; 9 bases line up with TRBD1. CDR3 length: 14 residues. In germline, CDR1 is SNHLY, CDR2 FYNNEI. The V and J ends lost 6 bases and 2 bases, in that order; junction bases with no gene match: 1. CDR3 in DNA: TGTGCCAGCAGACAGGGGGCAAACACCGGGGAGCTGTTTTTT. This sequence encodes CASRQGANTGELFF.

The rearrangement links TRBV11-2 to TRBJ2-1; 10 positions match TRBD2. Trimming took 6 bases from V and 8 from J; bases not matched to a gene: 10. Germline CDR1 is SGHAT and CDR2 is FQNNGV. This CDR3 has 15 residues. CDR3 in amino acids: CASRGRAGGPDEQFF. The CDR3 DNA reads TGTGCCAGCAGGGGGCGAGCGGGAGGGCCCGATGAGCAGTTCTTC.

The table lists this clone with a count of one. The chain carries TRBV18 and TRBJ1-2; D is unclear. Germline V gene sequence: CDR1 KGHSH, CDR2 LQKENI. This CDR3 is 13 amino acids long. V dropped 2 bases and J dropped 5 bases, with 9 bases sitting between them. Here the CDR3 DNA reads TGTGCCAGCTCACCAGGGCAGGTGTATGGCTACACCTTC. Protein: CASSPGQVYGYTF.

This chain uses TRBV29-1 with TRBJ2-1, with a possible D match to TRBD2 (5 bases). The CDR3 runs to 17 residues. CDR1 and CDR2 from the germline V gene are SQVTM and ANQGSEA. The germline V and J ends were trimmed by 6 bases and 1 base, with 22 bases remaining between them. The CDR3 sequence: CSVVNRLGDSSYNEQFF. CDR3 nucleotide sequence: TGCAGCGTCGTCAACCGATTGGGAGATAGTTCCTACAATGAGCAGTTCTTC.

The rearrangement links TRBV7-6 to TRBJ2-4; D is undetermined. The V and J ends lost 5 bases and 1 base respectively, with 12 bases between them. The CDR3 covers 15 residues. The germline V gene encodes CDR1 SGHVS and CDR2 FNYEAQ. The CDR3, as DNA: TGTGCCAGCAGCCTCCCCTGGGCGGCCAAAAACATTCAGTACTTC. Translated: CASSLPWAAKNIQYF.

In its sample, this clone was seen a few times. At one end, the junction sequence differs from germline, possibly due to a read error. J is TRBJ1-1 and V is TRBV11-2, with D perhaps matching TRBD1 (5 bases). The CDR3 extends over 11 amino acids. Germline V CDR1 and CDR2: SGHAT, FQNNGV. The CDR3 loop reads CASSIQQAEDF. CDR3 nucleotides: TGTGCCAGCAGCATACAACAGGCGGAAGACTTT.

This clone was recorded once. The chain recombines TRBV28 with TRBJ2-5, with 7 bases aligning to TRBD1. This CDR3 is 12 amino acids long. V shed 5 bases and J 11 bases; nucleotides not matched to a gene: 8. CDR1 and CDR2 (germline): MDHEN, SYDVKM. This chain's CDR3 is CASSLRQGSQYF. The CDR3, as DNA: TGTGCCAGCAGTCTAAGACAGGGTAGTCAGTACTTC.

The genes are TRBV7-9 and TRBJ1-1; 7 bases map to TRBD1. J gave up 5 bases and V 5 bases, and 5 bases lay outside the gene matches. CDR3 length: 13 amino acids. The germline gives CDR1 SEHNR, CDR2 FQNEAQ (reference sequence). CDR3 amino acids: CASSRTGGTEAFF. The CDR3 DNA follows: TGTGCCAGCAGCCGGACAGGTGGAACTGAAGCTTTCTTT. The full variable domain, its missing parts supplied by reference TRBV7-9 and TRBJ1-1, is DTGVSQNPRHKITKRGQNVTFRCDPISEHNRLYWYRQTLGQGPEFLTYFQNEAQLEKSRLLSDRFSAERPKGSFSTLEIQRTEQGDSAMYLCASSRTGGTEAFFGQGTRLTVV.

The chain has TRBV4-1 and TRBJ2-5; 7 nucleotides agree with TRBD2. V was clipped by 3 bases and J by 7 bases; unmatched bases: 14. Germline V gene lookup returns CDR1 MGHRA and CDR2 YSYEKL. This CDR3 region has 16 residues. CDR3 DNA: TGCGCCAGCAGCCAGGTTCTCGGGGCCCAGCGGGGGACCCAGTACTTC. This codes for CASSQVLGAQRGTQYF.

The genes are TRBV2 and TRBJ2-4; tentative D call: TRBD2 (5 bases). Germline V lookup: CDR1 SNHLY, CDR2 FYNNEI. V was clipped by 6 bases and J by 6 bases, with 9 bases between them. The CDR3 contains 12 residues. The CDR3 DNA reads TGTGCCAGCAGCGGACTTACAAACATTCAGTACTTC. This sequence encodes CASSGLTNIQYF.

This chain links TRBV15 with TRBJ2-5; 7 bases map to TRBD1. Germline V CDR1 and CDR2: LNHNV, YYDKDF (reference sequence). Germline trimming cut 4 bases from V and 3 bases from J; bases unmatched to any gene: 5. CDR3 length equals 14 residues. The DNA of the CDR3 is TGTGCCACCAGCAAGCGTACAGGGGAAGAGACCCAGTACTTC. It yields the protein CATSKRTGEETQYF. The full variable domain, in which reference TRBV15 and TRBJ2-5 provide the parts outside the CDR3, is DAMVIQNPRYQVTQFGKPVTLSCSQTLNHNVMYWYQQKSSQAPKLLFHYYDKDFNNEADTPDNFQSRRPNTSFCFLDIRSPGLGDTAMYLCATSKRTGEETQYFGPGTRLLVL.

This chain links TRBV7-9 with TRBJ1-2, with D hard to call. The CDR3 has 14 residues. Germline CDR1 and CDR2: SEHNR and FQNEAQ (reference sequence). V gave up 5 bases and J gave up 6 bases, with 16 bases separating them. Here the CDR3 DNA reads TGTGCCAGCAGCCTTCACGTCGGGAAAGATGGCTACACCTTC. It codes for CASSLHVGKDGYTF.

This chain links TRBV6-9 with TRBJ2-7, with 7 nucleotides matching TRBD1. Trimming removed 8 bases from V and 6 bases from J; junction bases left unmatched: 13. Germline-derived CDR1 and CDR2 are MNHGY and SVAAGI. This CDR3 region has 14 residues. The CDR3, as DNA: TGTGCCAGCGGATTAGGGGGCCTCTCTCCCGAGCAGTACTTC. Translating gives CASGLGGLSPEQYF.

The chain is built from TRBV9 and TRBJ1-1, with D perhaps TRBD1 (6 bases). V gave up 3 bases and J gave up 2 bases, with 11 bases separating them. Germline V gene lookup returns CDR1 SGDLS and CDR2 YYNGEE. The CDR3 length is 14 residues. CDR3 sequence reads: CASSGGTKNTEAFF. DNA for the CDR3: TGTGCCAGCAGCGGCGGGACAAAAAACACTGAAGCTTTCTTT.

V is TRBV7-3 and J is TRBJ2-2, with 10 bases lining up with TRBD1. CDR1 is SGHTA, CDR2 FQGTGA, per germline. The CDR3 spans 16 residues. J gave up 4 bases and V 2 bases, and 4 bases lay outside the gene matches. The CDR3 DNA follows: TGTGCCAGCAGCTTAGGACAGGGGGAGTTCACCGGGGAGCTGTTTTTT. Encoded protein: CASSLGQGEFTGELFF.

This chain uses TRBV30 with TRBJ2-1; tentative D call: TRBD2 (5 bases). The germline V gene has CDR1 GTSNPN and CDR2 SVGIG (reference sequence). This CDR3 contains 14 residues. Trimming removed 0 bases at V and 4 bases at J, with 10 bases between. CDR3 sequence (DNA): TGTGCCTGGAGTGTGTTAAGCGGTTACAATGAGCAGTTCTTC. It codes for CAWSVLSGYNEQFF. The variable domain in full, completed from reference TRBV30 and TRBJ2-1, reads SQTIHQWPATLVQPVGSPLSLECTVEGTSNPNLYWYRQAAGRGLQLLFYSVGIGQISSEVPQNLSASRPQDRQFILSSKKLLLSDSGFYLCAWSVLSGYNEQFFGPGTRLTVL.